Below, 4 T cell receptor beta chains from the same sample are listed, as sequenced in a study of CD8 T cells in Susac syndrome. The authors reverse transcribed roughly 0.5 to 1 ug RNA with random hexamers. TCRdb recomputed calls from the immunoSEQ multiplex PCR reads with MiXCR, one row per CDR3 protein. Among more than 150,000 distinct CDR3 sequences, approximately 94% were seen once, and the ten largest hold 0.09% to 0.1%. Sequenced input: CD4+ T cells from PBMCs. The receptors stem from a human donor with Susac syndrome.

The V gene is TRBV30, the J gene TRBJ1-1, with a tentative D call TRBD1 (5 bases). Trimming left V 4 bases short and J 4 bases short, with 10 bases between. CDR3 length: 12 residues. Germline V CDR1 and CDR2: GTSNPN, SVGIG (reference sequence). CDR3 region: CAWMGDATEAFF. DNA of the CDR3: TGTGCCTGGATGGGGGACGCCACTGAAGCTTTCTTT.

The rearrangement joins TRBV5-1 to TRBJ2-1, with D tentatively TRBD1 (6 bases). Germline CDR1 and CDR2: SGHRS and YFSETQ. The CDR3 consists of 14 residues. The V gene lost 6 bases and the J gene lost 3 bases, with 13 bases spanning the gap. This chain's CDR3 is CASNGQGNYNEQFF. CDR3 DNA sequence: TGCGCCAGCAATGGGCAGGGGAACTACAATGAGCAGTTCTTC.

The CDR3 DNA reads TGCGCCAGCAGTAATAGCGGGGGGGCCGTTAGAGAGACCCAGTACTTC. Amino acids: CASSNSGGAVRETQYF. The V and J genes are TRBV5-1 and TRBJ2-5, with TRBD2 matching over 11 bases. V was pared by 5 bases and J by 4 bases, with 10 bases of the junction left unmatched. CDR3 length: 16 residues. CDR1 SGHRS and CDR2 YFSETQ come from the germline V gene.

This chain joins TRBV29-1 and TRBJ1-4; 8 nucleotides agree with TRBD1. Germline assignment: CDR1 SQVTM and CDR2 ANQGSEA. This CDR3 is built from 13 residues. V trimming: 5 bases; J trimming: 5 bases; junction bases outside the gene matches: 4. CDR3 nucleotide sequence: TGCAGCGTTTGGTACAGGGGGAATGAAAAACTGTTTTTT. The encoded protein is CSVWYRGNEKLFF.